This T cell receptor (beta chain) is from a study of control samples from healthy donors and cancer patients. The CDR3 is 17 amino acids. This clone has just a few counts. TCRdb keeps only in-frame clones here, not all; method: immunoSEQ multiplex PCR. The data show fewer than 95,000 clones, around 85% seen once. The receptor was isolated from a young man in good health. The chain employs TRBV1 and TRBJ1-5; TRBD1, as called in the table, went unchecked against the DNA. TRBV1 is a pseudogene. The sequenced sample consisted of blood. CDR3: CTSSHILTGGYNQPQHF. The CDR3, as DNA: TGCACCAGCAGCCACATCCTGACAGGGGGCTATAATCAGCCCCAGCATTTT.